One and the same sample provided the 24 T cell receptor beta chains below, sequenced in a study of T-cell memory formation after mild COVID-19. TCRdb used MiXCR to reprocess the 5' RACE reads, holding one entry per CDR3 protein. The sample has about 190,000 distinct CDR3 sequences, approximately 20% seen once. The sample taken for sequencing was PBMCs or a T cell subset sorted from them (not recorded which). The origin of the receptors is an adult woman who had mild COVID-19 (a few samples of this study predate the infection). Cell type and time point are not known.

The genes are TRBV24-1 and TRBJ1-2; D perhaps matches TRBD1 (6 bases). Germline V gene lookup returns CDR1 KGHDR and CDR2 SFDVKD. The CDR3 runs 15 residues. The V and J ends lost 3 bases and 3 bases respectively, with 13 bases between them. CDR3 amino acids: CATSDGGGADYGYTF. The CDR3 coding sequence is TGTGCCACCAGTGATGGGGGGGGCGCCGACTATGGCTACACCTTC.

This clonotype was recorded a few times. This chain uses TRBV7-6 with TRBJ1-1; TRBD1 matches 7 bases. This CDR3 region has 12 residues. Germline V gives CDR1 SGHVS, CDR2 FNYEAQ. V trimming: 4 bases; J trimming: 9 bases; junction bases outside the gene matches: 5. The CDR3 sequence: CASSSRQGKAFF. The CDR3, as DNA: TGTGCCAGCAGCTCTAGACAGGGTAAAGCTTTCTTT. The full variable domain, its missing parts supplied by reference TRBV7-6 and TRBJ1-1, is GAGVSQSPRYKVTKRGQDVALRCDPISGHVSLYWYRQALGQGPEFLTYFNYEAQQDKSGLPNDRFSAERPEGSISTLTIQRTEQRDSAMYRCASSSRQGKAFFGQGTRLTVV.

This sequence joins TRBV24-1 and TRBJ2-2; D unclear. Between the trimmed V and J ends, which lost 4 bases and 3 bases, there was a span of 14 bases. Per germline, CDR1 KGHDR and CDR2 SFDVKD. This CDR3 spans 16 amino acids. CDR3 protein: CATSEVMGRDTGELFF. CDR3 coding DNA: TGTGCCACCAGTGAGGTTATGGGAAGAGACACCGGGGAGCTGTTTTTT.

The chain uses TRBV9 and TRBJ1-3, with a weak D call TRBD1 (6 bases). Trimming took off 3 bases at V and 2 bases at J, with 15 bases between the two ends. Germline V gene lookup returns CDR1 SGDLS and CDR2 YYNGEE. The CDR3 spans 16 residues. In DNA, the CDR3 is TGTGCCAGCAGCGAGGCAGGGGCGGTGGCTGGAAACACCATATATTTT. Its translation is CASSEAGAVAGNTIYF.

V gene TRBV5-1 combines with J gene TRBJ2-5; TRBD2 aligns across 10 bases. Germline values: CDR1 SGHRS, CDR2 YFSETQ. The ends lost 3 bases at V and 3 bases at J; junction bases unmatched: 8. This CDR3 region has 16 residues. In DNA form, the CDR3 reads TGCGCCAGCAGCTCGGGATCAGCGGGAGGGGAAGAGACCCAGTACTTC. Translated, it gives CASSSGSAGGEETQYF.

This clonotype was counted only a few times. The chain is built from TRBV5-6 and TRBJ2-4, with D perhaps TRBD2 (6 bases). Germline loops: CDR1 SGHDT, CDR2 YYEEEE. Trimming removed 4 bases at V and 3 bases at J, with 8 bases between. The CDR3 has 13 amino acids. The DNA of the CDR3 is TGTGCCAGCAGCGGACTAATCAAAAACATTCAGTACTTC. It codes for CASSGLIKNIQYF.

This chain connects TRBV12-3 or TRBV12-4 to TRBJ1-4; TRBD1 aligns across 7 bases. The junction had 19 bases not matched to a gene; V was cut back by 3 bases and J by 0 bases. There are 21 residues in the CDR3. CDR3: CASSFSRWQGGANSTNEKLFF. CDR3 nucleotides: TGTGCCAGCAGTTTTTCCCGCTGGCAGGGGGGGGCGAATTCAACTAATGAAAAACTGTTTTTT.

This clonotype was recorded a few times. The chain uses TRBV5-6 and TRBJ2-7, with D maybe TRBD1 (5 bases). The V gene lost 0 bases and the J gene lost 9 bases, with 19 bases spanning the gap. This CDR3 contains 15 residues. Germline V gives CDR1 SGHDT, CDR2 YYEEEE. CDR3 in DNA: TGTGCCAGCAGCTTGGTAGGGGCGCTAAGTTCAGGGCAGTACTTC. Translation gives CASSLVGALSSGQYF.

This clonotype was seen only a few times. This chain connects TRBV10-3 to TRBJ1-5; TRBD1 is a possible D gene (6 bases). This CDR3 has 14 amino acids. The V end lost 11 bases, the J end lost 7 bases, and 21 bases lay between the germline ends. Germline CDR1 is ENHRY and CDR2 is SYGVKD. CDR3 DNA: TGTGCCTCGACAAGGGGGGGCAACGGGCAGCCCCAGCATTTT. It specifies CASTRGGNGQPQHF.

This clonotype was seen many times. This chain links TRBV5-5 with TRBJ1-2; possible D gene TRBD1, 5 bases. The CDR3 runs to 15 residues. Germline-derived CDR1 and CDR2 are SGHKS and YYEKEE (reference sequence). Trimming pared 5 bases from V and 8 bases from J, leaving 22 bases between. The CDR3 nucleotides are TGTGCCAGCAGGGGTTGGGACGGATACCTGGAGGGCTACACCTTC. Protein product: CASRGWDGYLEGYTF.

V is TRBV4-3 and J is TRBJ2-2, with 12 bases fitting TRBD2. The junction had 7 bases not matched to a gene; V was cut back by 0 bases and J by 5 bases. The CDR3 runs to 18 residues. Germline V gene sequence: CDR1 LGHNA, CDR2 YSLEER. CDR3 in amino acids: CASSQEGGLAGWTGELFF. CDR3 in DNA: TGCGCCAGCAGCCAAGAGGGAGGACTAGCGGGGTGGACCGGGGAGCTGTTTTTT.

This clonotype was counted many times. The chain couples TRBV5-4 to TRBJ1-1; unclear D gene. Germline values: CDR1 SGHNT, CDR2 YYREEE (reference sequence). This CDR3 spans 13 amino acids. Trimming removed 0 bases from V and 0 bases from J, with 3 bases in between. The DNA of the CDR3 is TGTGCCAGCAGCTTGGAAGTGAACACTGAAGCTTTCTTT. Translation: CASSLEVNTEAFF.

The gene calls are TRBV12-3 or TRBV12-4 and TRBJ1-5; D possibly corresponds to TRBD1 (5 bases). Trimming left V 4 bases short and J 6 bases short, with 13 bases between. The CDR3 has 14 amino acids. CDR3 sequence: CASSSSGGGQPQHF. CDR3 coding DNA: TGTGCCAGCAGTTCCTCAGGTGGGGGTCAGCCCCAGCATTTT.

The chain employs TRBV9 and TRBJ2-1; TRBD2 matches at 9 bases. Germline trimming cut 1 base from V and 5 bases from J; bases unmatched to any gene: 4. Looked up from germline, CDR1 is SGDLS and CDR2 is YYNGEE. The CDR3 runs to 15 residues. The CDR3 DNA follows: TGTGCCAGCAGCGTACGCGGGAGGGCCGACAATGAGCAGTTCTTC. It yields the protein CASSVRGRADNEQFF.

The J gene is TRBJ2-5, the V gene TRBV20-1; 9 nucleotides line up with TRBD1. The germline V gene has CDR1 DFQATT and CDR2 SNEGSKA (reference sequence). Trimming removed 2 bases from V and 5 bases from J; junction bases left unmatched: 6. The CDR3 is 14 residues long. The CDR3 DNA sequence: TGCAGTGCTAGACAACAGGGGGCGCGGGAGACCCAGTACTTC. Residues: CSARQQGARETQYF.

The gene calls are TRBV12-3 or TRBV12-4 and TRBJ2-3; D may match TRBD1 or TRBD2 (5 bases each). The CDR3 has 14 amino acids. Trimming left V 6 bases short and J 4 bases short, with 14 bases between. The CDR3 reads CASRAGRRPDTQYF. CDR3 DNA sequence: TGTGCCAGCAGAGCAGGGAGAAGGCCAGATACGCAGTATTTT.

This clonotype was counted many times. This chain links TRBV7-2 with TRBJ1-4; D might be TRBD1 (6 bases). The germline CDR1 and CDR2 sequences are SGHTA and FQGNSA. The CDR3 spans 12 residues. V dropped 5 bases and J dropped 14 bases, with 15 bases sitting between them. The chain's CDR3 is CASSLGGSRLFF. The DNA of the CDR3 is TGTGCCAGCAGCCTGGGGGGCAGCAGGCTGTTTTTT. The full variable domain, its missing parts supplied by reference TRBV7-2 and TRBJ1-4, is GAGVSQSPSNKVTEKGKDVELRCDPISGHTALYWYRQSLGQGLEFLIYFQGNSAPDKSGLPSDRFSAERTGGSVSTLTIQRTQQEDSAVYLCASSLGGSRLFFGSGTQLSVL.

This clonotype was observed a handful of times. The chain is built from TRBV12-3 or TRBV12-4 and TRBJ2-7; TRBD2 agrees at 13 bases. V was clipped by 6 bases and J by 3 bases; unmatched bases: 5. The CDR3 has 15 amino acids. The CDR3 protein is CASRHRLAGGYEQYF. CDR3 bases: TGTGCCAGCAGGCATAGACTAGCGGGAGGCTACGAGCAGTACTTC.

There are many counts of this clonotype. The CDR3 loop reads CASSASGRYEQFF. The CDR3 coding sequence is TGTGCCAGCAGCGCTAGCGGGAGGTATGAGCAGTTCTTC. The gene calls are TRBV7-2 and TRBJ2-1, with 11 bases matching TRBD2. Germline CDR1 and CDR2: SGHTA and FQGNSA. Trimming at V came to 5 bases and at J to 8 bases, leaving 2 bases not matched to a gene. There are 13 residues in the CDR3.

This clonotype was seen ten or more times. This chain joins TRBV4-3 and TRBJ2-3; D remains ambiguous. The CDR3 extends over 13 amino acids. The ends were cut back, 4 bases at V and 2 bases at J, with 7 bases in the middle. CDR1 and CDR2 (germline): LGHNA, YSLEER. CDR3 amino acids: CASSRELTDTQYF. In DNA form, the CDR3 reads TGCGCCAGCAGCCGGGAACTCACAGATACGCAGTATTTT.

This clonotype was picked up a small number of times. The CDR3 is CATSDSGRGADTQYF. The CDR3 DNA sequence: TGTGCCACCAGTGATTCGGGCAGGGGAGCGGATACGCAGTATTTT. The rearrangement links TRBV24-1 to TRBJ2-3; a weak D match, TRBD1 (6 bases). The CDR3 length is 15 residues. The germline gives CDR1 KGHDR, CDR2 SFDVKD. Trimming left V 2 bases short and J 6 bases short, with 14 bases between.

The gene calls are TRBV19 and TRBJ2-5, with 8 bases that match TRBD1. Germline V CDR1 and CDR2: LNHDA, SQIVND (reference sequence). Trimming took 3 bases from V and 7 from J; bases not matched to a gene: 1. CDR3 length equals 12 residues. The CDR3 reads CASSIGQGTQYF. The CDR3 nucleotides are TGTGCCAGTAGTATTGGACAGGGGACCCAGTACTTC.

This clonotype has just a few counts. The CDR3 here is CASSSLGGGSETQYF. In DNA, the CDR3 is TGTGCCAGCAGCTCGTTGGGGGGAGGGTCAGAGACCCAGTACTTC. The rearrangement uses TRBV7-8 and TRBJ2-5; 7 nucleotides align to TRBD2. Germline V gene sequence: CDR1 SGHVS, CDR2 FQNEAQ. The CDR3 runs to 15 residues. V shed 4 bases and J 4 bases; nucleotides not matched to a gene: 9.

The J gene is TRBJ1-2, the V gene TRBV10-3, with TRBD1 matching 9 bases. The CDR3 consists of 13 residues. J lost 5 bases, V lost 4 bases, and 2 bases had no gene match. CDR1 and CDR2 from the germline V gene are ENHRY and SYGVKD. The CDR3 spells CAISGGTGYGYTF. CDR3 coding DNA: TGTGCCATCAGTGGGGGGACAGGGTATGGCTACACCTTC.